A single sample gave rise to the 11 T cell receptor beta chains below, sequenced in a study of cytomegalovirus exposure and HLA in healthy donors. The PCR contained 60 Vbeta and 13 Jbeta primers. Here immunoSEQ multiplex PCR was the method, and the copy in TCRdb shows in-frame clones only, minus some. The sample has 140,000 or so clones; 75% to 90% are singletons. Specimen: PBMCs. These receptors were taken from a man in his forties in good health and CMV-seronegative.

This clone turned up a few times. CDR3: CASSRTGVPGELFF. CDR3 bases: TGTGCCAGCAGCAGGACAGGGGTCCCCGGGGAGCTGTTTTTT. The V and J genes are TRBV5-6 and TRBJ2-2; 9 bases are a match to TRBD1. The CDR3 is 14 amino acids. Germline CDR1 reads SGHDT; CDR2 reads YYEEEE. V shed 4 bases and J 6 bases; nucleotides not matched to a gene: 4.

The V and J genes are TRBV5-1 and TRBJ1-1; maybe TRBD1 (5 bases). CDR1 is SGHRS and CDR2 is YFSETQ in the germline V gene. V was shortened by 4 bases and J by 3 bases, with 16 bases between the two germline ends. CDR3 length: 15 amino acids. CDR3 nucleotide sequence: TGCGCCAGCAGCCCGGCTAGGGGTTCGGACACTGAAGCTTTCTTT. It translates to CASSPARGSDTEAFF.

The rearrangement uses TRBV15 and TRBJ1-6, with 9 bases aligning to TRBD1. V shed 0 bases and J 2 bases; nucleotides not matched to a gene: 5. CDR3 length: 18 amino acids. In germline, CDR1 is LNHNV, CDR2 YYDKDF (reference sequence). The CDR3 DNA reads as TGTGCCACCAGCAGAGAGGGACAGGGAAACACCTATAATTCACCCCTCCACTTT. Translated: CATSREGQGNTYNSPLHF.

The chain joins TRBV5-4 to TRBJ1-2, with TRBD1 matching 9 bases. CDR1 is SGHNT and CDR2 is YYREEE in the germline V gene (reference sequence). The J segment lost 2 bases and the V segment lost 2 bases, leaving 1 base of the junction unmatched. The CDR3 is 14 residues long. Written as DNA, the CDR3 is TGTGCCAGCAGCTTCGGACAGGGGAACTATGGCTACACCTTC. It encodes CASSFGQGNYGYTF.

The chain links TRBV27 to TRBJ1-1; TRBD1 is a possible D gene (6 bases). The CDR3 is 12 residues long. The ends were cut back, 2 bases at V and 7 bases at J, with 8 bases in the middle. Looked up from germline, CDR1 is MNHEY and CDR2 is SMNVEV (reference sequence). The CDR3 region has the DNA TGTGCCAGCAGTTTAGGGGGCCGTGAAGCTTTCTTT. This encodes CASSLGGREAFF.

In nucleotides, the CDR3 is TGTGCCAGCAGCTTAGCTAGTAAAGATACGCAGTATTTT. This translates into CASSLASKDTQYF. The genes are TRBV7-6 and TRBJ2-3; D not certain. The CDR3 is 13 amino acids. The germline V gene encodes CDR1 SGHVS and CDR2 FNYEAQ. Trimming shortened V by 0 bases and J by 5 bases, and 6 bases separated the two germline ends.

The chain links TRBV4-3 to TRBJ2-2; 10 nucleotides align to TRBD2. J lost 0 bases, V lost 0 bases, and 7 bases had no gene match. The CDR3 has 19 residues. CDR1 and CDR2 (germline): LGHNA, YSLEER. The CDR3 DNA follows: TGCGCCAGCAGCCAAGATCGACTAGCGGGCCAAGCGAACACCGGGGAGCTGTTTTTT. It translates to CASSQDRLAGQANTGELFF.

A single count supports this clone. This sequence joins TRBV7-2 and TRBJ2-2; D gene ambiguous. The germline V gene has CDR1 SGHTA and CDR2 FQGNSA. The CDR3 has 13 residues. Trimming stripped 3 bases from V and 0 bases from J, with 2 bases between. DNA of the CDR3: TGTGCCAGCAGCTTCGCGAACACCGGGGAGCTGTTTTTT. This encodes CASSFANTGELFF.

The V call is TRBV10-2, the J call TRBJ1-5; 7 nucleotides match TRBD1. The V and J ends lost 3 bases and 5 bases, in that order; junction bases with no gene match: 7. CDR3 length equals 15 residues. The germline gives CDR1 WSHSY, CDR2 SAAADI. CDR3: CASSDKTGNYQPQHF. CDR3 sequence (DNA): TGCGCCAGCAGTGACAAGACAGGGAATTATCAGCCCCAGCATTTT.

The CDR3 sequence is CASSLTGGGSYEQYF. The DNA of the CDR3 is TGCGCCAGCAGTTTGACAGGGGGCGGAAGCTACGAGCAGTACTTC. The chain has TRBV5-1 and TRBJ2-7; 10 positions agree with TRBD1. Unmatched junction bases numbered 8, after V lost 5 bases and J lost 3 bases. CDR3 length: 15 residues. Germline assignment: CDR1 SGHRS and CDR2 YFSETQ. The full variable domain, in which reference TRBV5-1 and TRBJ2-7 provide the parts outside the CDR3, is KAGVTQTPRYLIKTRGQQVTLSCSPISGHRSVSWYQQTPGQGLQFLFEYFSETQRNKGNFPGRFSGRQFSNSRSEMNVSTLELGDSALYLCASSLTGGGSYEQYFGPGTRLTVT.

The chain combines TRBV7-2 with TRBJ1-2, with D possibly being TRBD1 (6 bases). V gave up 2 bases and J gave up 6 bases, with 13 bases separating them. The CDR3 runs 14 residues. CDR1 and CDR2 (germline): SGHTA, FQGNSA. The CDR3 loop reads CASSLTGIMHGYTF. CDR3 in DNA: TGTGCCAGCAGCTTAACAGGGATCATGCATGGCTACACCTTC.